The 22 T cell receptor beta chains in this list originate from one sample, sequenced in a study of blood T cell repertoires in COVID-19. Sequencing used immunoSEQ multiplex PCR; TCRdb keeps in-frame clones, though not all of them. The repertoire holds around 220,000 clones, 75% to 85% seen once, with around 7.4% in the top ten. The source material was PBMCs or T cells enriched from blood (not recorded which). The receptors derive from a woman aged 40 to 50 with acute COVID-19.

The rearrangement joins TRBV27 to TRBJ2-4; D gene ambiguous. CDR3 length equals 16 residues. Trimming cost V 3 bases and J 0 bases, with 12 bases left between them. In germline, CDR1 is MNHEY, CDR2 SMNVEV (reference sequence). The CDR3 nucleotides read TGTGCCAGCAGTTTGGTGACACTCCTAGCCAAAAACATTCAGTACTTC. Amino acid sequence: CASSLVTLLAKNIQYF.

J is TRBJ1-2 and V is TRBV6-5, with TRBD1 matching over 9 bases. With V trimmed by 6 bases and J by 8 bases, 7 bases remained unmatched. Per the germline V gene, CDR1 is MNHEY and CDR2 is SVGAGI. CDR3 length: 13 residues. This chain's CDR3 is CASRSGQGNGYTF. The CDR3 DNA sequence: TGTGCCAGCAGGTCGGGACAGGGCAACGGCTACACCTTC.

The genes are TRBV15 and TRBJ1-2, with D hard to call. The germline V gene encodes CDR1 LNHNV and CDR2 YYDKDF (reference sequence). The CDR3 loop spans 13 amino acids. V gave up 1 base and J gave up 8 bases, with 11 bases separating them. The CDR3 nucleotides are TGTGCCACCAGCAGAGTCGAGTGGGAGGGCTACACCTTC. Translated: CATSRVEWEGYTF.

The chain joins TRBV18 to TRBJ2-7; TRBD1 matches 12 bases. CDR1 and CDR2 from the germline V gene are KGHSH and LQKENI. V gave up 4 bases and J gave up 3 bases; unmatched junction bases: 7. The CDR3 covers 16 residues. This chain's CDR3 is CASSHPGQGAVYEQYF. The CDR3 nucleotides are TGTGCCAGCTCACACCCGGGACAGGGGGCAGTCTACGAGCAGTACTTC.

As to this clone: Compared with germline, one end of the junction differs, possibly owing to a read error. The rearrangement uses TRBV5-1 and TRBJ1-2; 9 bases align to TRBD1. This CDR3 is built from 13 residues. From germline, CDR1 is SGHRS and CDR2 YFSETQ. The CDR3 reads CTSRQGGNYGYTF. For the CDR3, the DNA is TGCACCAGCAGACAGGGGGGTAACTATGGCTACACCTTC.

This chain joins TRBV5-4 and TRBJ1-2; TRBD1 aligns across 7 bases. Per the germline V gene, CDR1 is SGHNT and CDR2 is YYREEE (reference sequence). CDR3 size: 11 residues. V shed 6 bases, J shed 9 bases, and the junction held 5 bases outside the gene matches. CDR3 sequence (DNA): TGTGCCAGCACCGACAGGGCGAGCTACACCTTC. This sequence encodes CASTDRASYTF. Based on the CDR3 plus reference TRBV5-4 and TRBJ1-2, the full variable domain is ETGVTQSPTHLIKTRGQQVTLRCSSQSGHNTVSWYQQALGQGPQFIFQYYREEENGRGNFPPRFSGLQFPNYSSELNVNALELDDSALYLCASTDRASYTFGSGTRLTVV.

The CDR3 DNA sequence: TGTGCCAGCAGTAACCCCATCTCATATCGGGACGAGCAGTACTTC. It codes for CASSNPISYRDEQYF. The chain is built from TRBV6-1 and TRBJ2-7; D call uncertain. This CDR3 comprises 15 residues. Trimming left V 5 bases short and J 5 bases short, with 19 bases between. Germline V gives CDR1 MNHNS, CDR2 SASEGT.

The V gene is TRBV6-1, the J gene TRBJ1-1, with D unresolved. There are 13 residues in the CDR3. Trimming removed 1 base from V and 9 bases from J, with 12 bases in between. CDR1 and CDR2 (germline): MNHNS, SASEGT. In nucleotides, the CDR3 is TGTGCCAGCAGTGAAGAAGTAGTGGGCCAAGCTTTCTTT. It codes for CASSEEVVGQAFF.

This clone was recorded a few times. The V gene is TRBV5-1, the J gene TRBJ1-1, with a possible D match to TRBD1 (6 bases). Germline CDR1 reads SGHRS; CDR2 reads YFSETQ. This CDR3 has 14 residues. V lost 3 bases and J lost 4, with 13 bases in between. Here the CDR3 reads CASSWEGVRTEAFF. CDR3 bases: TGCGCCAGCAGCTGGGAGGGGGTCCGCACTGAAGCTTTCTTT.

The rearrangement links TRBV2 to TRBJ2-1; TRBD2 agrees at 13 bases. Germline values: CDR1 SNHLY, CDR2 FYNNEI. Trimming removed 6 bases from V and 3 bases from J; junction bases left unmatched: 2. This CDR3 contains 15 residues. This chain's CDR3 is CASSGLAGDYNEQFF. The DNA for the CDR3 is TGTGCCAGCAGCGGACTAGCGGGGGACTACAATGAGCAGTTCTTC.

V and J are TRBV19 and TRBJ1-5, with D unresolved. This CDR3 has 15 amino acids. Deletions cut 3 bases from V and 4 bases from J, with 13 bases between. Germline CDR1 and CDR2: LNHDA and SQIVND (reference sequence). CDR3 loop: CASSIPRTGNQPQHF. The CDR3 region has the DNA TGTGCCAGTAGTATCCCCCGGACGGGAAATCAGCCCCAGCATTTT.

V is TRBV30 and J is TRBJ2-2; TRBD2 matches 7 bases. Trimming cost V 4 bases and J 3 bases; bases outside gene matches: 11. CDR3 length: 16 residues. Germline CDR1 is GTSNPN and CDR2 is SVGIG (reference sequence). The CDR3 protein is CAWTRERGGDTGELFF. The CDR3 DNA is TGTGCCTGGACAAGAGAAAGGGGAGGGGACACCGGGGAGCTGTTTTTT.

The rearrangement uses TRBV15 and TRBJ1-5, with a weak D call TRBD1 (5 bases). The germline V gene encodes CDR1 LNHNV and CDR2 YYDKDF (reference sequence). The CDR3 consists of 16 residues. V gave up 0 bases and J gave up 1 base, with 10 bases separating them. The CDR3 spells CATSRDRPGSNQPQHF. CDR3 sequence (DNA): TGTGCCACCAGCAGAGATAGGCCAGGGAGCAATCAGCCCCAGCATTTT.

The CDR3 DNA sequence: TGTGCCAGCAGCTTACGGGCTGAGGACGCGGGGTCCTACGAGCAGTACTTC. This encodes CASSLRAEDAGSYEQYF. The gene calls are TRBV7-9 and TRBJ2-7; the D gene is possibly TRBD2 (6 bases). Germline values: CDR1 SEHNR, CDR2 FQNEAQ (reference sequence). The CDR3 consists of 17 residues. Trimming cost V 2 bases and J 1 base, with 18 bases left between them.

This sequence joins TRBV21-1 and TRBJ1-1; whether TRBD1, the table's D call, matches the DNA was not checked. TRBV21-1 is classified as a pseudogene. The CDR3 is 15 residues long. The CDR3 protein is CASSGPQGMDTEAFF. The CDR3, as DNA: TGTGCCAGCAGCGGACCGCAGGGGATGGACACTGAAGCTTTCTTT.

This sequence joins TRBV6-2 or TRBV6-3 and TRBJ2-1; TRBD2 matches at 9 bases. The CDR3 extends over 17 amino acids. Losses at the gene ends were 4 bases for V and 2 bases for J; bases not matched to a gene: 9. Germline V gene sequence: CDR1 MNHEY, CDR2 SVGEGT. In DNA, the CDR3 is TGTGCCAGCAGTTTAGAAGCGGGAGGTCCCCCCTACAATGAGCAGTTCTTC. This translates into CASSLEAGGPPYNEQFF.

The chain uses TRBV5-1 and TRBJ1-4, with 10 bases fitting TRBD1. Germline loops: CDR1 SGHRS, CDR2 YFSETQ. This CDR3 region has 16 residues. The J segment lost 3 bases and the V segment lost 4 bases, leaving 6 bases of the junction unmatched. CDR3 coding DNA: TGCGCCAGCAGCCATGGACAGGGGGTTGCTAATGAAAAACTGTTTTTT. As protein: CASSHGQGVANEKLFF.

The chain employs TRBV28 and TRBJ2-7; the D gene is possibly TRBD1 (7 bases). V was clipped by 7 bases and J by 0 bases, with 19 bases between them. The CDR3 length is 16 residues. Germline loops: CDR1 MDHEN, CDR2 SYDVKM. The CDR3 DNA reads TGTGCCAGCACCTTAGGAGGAGGGGGCGGCTCCTACGAGCAGTACTTC. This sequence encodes CASTLGGGGGSYEQYF.

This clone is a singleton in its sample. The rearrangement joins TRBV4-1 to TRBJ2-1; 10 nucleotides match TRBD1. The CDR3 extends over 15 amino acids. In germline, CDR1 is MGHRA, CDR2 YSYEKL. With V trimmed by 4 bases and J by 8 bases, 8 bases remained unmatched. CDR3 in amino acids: CASSRDRGRGYEQFF. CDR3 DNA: TGCGCCAGCAGCCGCGACAGGGGGCGCGGGTATGAGCAGTTCTTC.

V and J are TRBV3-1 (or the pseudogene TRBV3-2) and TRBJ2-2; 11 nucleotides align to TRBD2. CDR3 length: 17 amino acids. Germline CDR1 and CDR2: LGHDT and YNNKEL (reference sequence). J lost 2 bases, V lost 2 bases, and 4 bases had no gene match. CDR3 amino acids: CASSQPLAGGNTGELFF. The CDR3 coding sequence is TGTGCCAGCAGCCAACCCCTAGCGGGGGGCAACACCGGGGAGCTGTTTTTT.

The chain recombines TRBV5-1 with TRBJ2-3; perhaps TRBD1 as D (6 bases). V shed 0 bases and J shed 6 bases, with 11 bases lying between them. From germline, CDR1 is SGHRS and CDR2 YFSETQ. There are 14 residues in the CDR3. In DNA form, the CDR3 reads TGCGCCAGCAGCTTGGAGACGAGGGGGGATACGCAGTATTTT. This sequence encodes CASSLETRGDTQYF.

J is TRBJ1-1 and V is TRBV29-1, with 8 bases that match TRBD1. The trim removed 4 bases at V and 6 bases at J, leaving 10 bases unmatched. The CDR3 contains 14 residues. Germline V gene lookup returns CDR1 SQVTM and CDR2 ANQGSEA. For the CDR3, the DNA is TGCAGCGTTGCGAGGCAGGGGGCTTACGCTGAAGCTTTCTTT. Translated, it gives CSVARQGAYAEAFF.